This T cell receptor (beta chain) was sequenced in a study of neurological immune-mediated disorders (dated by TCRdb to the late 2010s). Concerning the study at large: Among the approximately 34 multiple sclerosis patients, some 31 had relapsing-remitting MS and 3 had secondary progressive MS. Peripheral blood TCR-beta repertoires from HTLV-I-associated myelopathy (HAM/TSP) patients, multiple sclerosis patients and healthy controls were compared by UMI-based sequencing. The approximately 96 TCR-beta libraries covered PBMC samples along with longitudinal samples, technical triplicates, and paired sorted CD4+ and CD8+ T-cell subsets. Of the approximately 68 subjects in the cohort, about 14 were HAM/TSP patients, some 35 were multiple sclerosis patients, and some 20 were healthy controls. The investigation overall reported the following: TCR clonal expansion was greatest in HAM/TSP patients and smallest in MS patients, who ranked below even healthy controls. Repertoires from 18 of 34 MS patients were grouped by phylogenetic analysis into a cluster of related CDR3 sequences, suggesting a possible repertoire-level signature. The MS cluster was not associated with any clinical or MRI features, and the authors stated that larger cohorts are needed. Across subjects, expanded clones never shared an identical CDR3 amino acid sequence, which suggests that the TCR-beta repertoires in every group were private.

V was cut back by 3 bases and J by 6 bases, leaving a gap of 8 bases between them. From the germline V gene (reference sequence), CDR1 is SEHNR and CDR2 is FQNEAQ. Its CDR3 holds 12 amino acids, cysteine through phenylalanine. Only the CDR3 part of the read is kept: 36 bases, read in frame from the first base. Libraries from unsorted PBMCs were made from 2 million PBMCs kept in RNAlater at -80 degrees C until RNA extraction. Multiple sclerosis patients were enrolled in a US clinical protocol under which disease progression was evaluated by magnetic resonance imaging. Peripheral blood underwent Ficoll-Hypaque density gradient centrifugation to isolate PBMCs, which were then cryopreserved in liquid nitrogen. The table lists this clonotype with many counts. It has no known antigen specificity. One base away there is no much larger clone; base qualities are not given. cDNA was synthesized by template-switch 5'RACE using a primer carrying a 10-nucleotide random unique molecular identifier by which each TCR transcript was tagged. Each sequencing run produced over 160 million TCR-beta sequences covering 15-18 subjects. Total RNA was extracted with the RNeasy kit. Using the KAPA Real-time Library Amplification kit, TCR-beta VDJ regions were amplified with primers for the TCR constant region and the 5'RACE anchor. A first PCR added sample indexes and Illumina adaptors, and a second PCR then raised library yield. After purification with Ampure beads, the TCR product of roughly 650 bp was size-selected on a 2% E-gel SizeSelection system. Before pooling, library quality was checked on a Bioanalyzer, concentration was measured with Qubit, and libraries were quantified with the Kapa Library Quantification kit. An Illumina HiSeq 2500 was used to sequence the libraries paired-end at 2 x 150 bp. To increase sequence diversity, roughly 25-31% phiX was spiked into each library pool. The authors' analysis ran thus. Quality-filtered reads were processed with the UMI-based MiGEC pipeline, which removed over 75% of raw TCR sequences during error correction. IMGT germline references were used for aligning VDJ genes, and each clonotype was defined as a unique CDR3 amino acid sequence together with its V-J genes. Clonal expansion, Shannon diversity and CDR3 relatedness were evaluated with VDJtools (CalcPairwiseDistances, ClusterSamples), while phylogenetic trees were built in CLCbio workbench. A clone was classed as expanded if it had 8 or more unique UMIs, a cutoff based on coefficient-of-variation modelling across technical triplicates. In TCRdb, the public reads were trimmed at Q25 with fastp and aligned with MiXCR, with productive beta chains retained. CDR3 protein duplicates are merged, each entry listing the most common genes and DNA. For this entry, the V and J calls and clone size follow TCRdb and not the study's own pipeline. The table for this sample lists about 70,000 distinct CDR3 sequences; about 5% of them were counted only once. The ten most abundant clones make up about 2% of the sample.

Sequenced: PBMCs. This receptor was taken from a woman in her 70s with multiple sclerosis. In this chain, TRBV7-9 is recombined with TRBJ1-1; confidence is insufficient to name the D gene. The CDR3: CASSFARPEAFF. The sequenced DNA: TGTGCCAGCAGCTTCGCTCGCCCTGAAGCTTTCTTT.